This TCR beta chain appears in the sequencing data of a study of human CD8 memory T cell subsets. TPEX cells were CCR7+ PD-1+ TIGIT+ early memory CD8+ T cells with exhausted-like traits. A negative magnetic separation step was used to enrich total CD8+ T cells. This clonotype is called medium-sized based on its frequency. Its matching antigen is unknown. General observations from the study: In stem-like memory T cells, Chao1 estimates suggested more diversity than in precursor exhausted T cells.

This CDR3 has 14 residues. Germline V gene lookup returns CDR1 LGHNA and CDR2 YSLEER. Investigators built TCR beta libraries using UMI-labeled 5' RACE. TCRdb re-called the 5' RACE reads and shows each CDR3 protein once, DNA omitted. The sample spans about 9,000 distinct CDR3 sequences; the ten largest clones claim around 16%. The source of this sequence is a human donor in good health. Sequencing was done on a sample of CD8+ T cells from PBMCs. The chain carries TRBV4-3 and TRBJ1-1. The CDR3 loop is CASSQVRGWTEAFF.